Listed here are 13 T cell receptor beta chains from one sample, sequenced in a study of response to subunit inactivated influenza vaccine. MiXCR was run by TCRdb on the RT-PCR reads, yielding one entry per CDR3 protein. The table includes hundreds of thousands of distinct CDR3 sequences, about 8% detected once. The sequenced sample was PBMCs from blood, obtained around 25 months after vaccination. These receptors originate from a man aged 50 to 69 who received an inactivated influenza vaccine.

A few counts support this clonotype. V usage is TRBV7-9 and J usage is TRBJ2-7, with 8 bases that match TRBD1. J was trimmed by 5 bases and V by 5 bases; bases with no gene match: 8. This CDR3 is 14 amino acids long. Germline V CDR1 and CDR2: SEHNR, FQNEAQ (reference sequence). DNA of the CDR3: TGTGCCAGCAGCACGGCGACAGGGGACCACGAGCAGTACTTC. Amino acid sequence: CASSTATGDHEQYF.

Many counts were recorded for this clonotype. This chain joins TRBV29-1 and TRBJ2-3; the D is unclear. This CDR3 has 11 residues. Germline values: CDR1 SQVTM, CDR2 ANQGSEA. V was pared by 4 bases and J by 7 bases, with 9 bases between. For the CDR3, the DNA is TGCAGCGTTGGATTCCAAAATACGCAGTATTTT. This translates into CSVGFQNTQYF.

The V call is TRBV4-3, the J call TRBJ2-7; possible D gene TRBD2, 6 bases. The CDR3 has 16 amino acids. The germline V gene encodes CDR1 LGHNA and CDR2 YSLEER. Trimming cost V 0 bases and J 5 bases, with 17 bases left between them. The DNA for the CDR3 is TGCGCCAGCAGCCAAGATAGCGGCCAGGGCGGCAACGAGCAGTACTTC. Translation: CASSQDSGQGGNEQYF.

This clonotype was recorded at least ten times. The chain uses TRBV6-1 and TRBJ2-1; D not resolved. Trimming pared 5 bases from V and 3 bases from J, leaving 8 bases between. CDR1 and CDR2 from the germline V gene are MNHNS and SASEGT. The CDR3 is made up of 13 amino acids. The CDR3 spells CASSNAGYNEQFF. The DNA of the CDR3 is TGTGCCAGCAGTAACGCAGGCTACAATGAGCAGTTCTTC.

V and J are TRBV9 and TRBJ2-3, with 14 bases aligning to TRBD2. Per the germline V gene, CDR1 is SGDLS and CDR2 is YYNGEE. The V gene end was trimmed by 7 bases and the J gene end by 4 bases; junction bases not matched to a gene: 14. The CDR3 has 18 amino acids. For the CDR3, the DNA is TGTGCCAGCGGGGGCCCGGGACTAGCGGGAGTCGCTGCAGATACGCAGTATTTT. Translating it yields CASGGPGLAGVAADTQYF.

The rearrangement uses TRBV6-5 and TRBJ1-1; TRBD1 might be the D (5 bases). Germline CDR1 reads MNHEY; CDR2 reads SVGAGI. The length of the CDR3 is 15 residues. Trimming removed 2 bases from V and 3 bases from J, with 13 bases in between. The CDR3 loop is CASSYRGLWDTEAFF. The CDR3 region has the DNA TGTGCCAGCAGTTACAGGGGTTTGTGGGACACTGAAGCTTTCTTT.

V is TRBV20-1 and J is TRBJ1-1; no firm D call. The germline V gene encodes CDR1 DFQATT and CDR2 SNEGSKA (reference sequence). V was shortened by 5 bases and J by 0 bases, with 13 bases between the two germline ends. The CDR3 is 14 residues long. The CDR3 coding sequence is TGCAGTGCTTCCAACTTGCCTATGAACACTGAAGCTTTCTTT. It encodes CSASNLPMNTEAFF.

The chain couples TRBV7-2 to TRBJ1-1; the D gene is possibly TRBD1 (5 bases). The ends were cut back, 0 bases at V and 7 bases at J, with 12 bases in the middle. CDR3 size: 14 residues. Germline CDR1 is SGHTA and CDR2 is FQGNSA. CDR3 in amino acids: CASSLAMQGGEAFF. CDR3 nucleotide sequence: TGTGCCAGCAGCTTAGCGATGCAGGGTGGTGAAGCTTTCTTT.

This clonotype was observed at least ten times. The CDR3 protein is CASSDQHRGRELFF. The CDR3 nucleotides are TGCGCCAGCAGTGATCAGCACCGGGGACGAGAGCTGTTTTTT. The chain couples TRBV10-2 to TRBJ2-2; possibly TRBD1 or TRBD2 for D (5 bases each). Germline V CDR1 and CDR2: WSHSY, SAAADI. The CDR3 totals 14 residues. The V end lost 3 bases, the J end lost 11 bases, and 16 bases lay between the germline ends.

CDR3 sequence reads: CASSSPGLAYETQYF. CDR3 nucleotide sequence: TGTGCCAGCAGTTCCCCGGGACTAGCCTATGAGACCCAGTACTTC. The genes are TRBV28 and TRBJ2-5; 9 bases line up with TRBD2. The V gene's germline CDR1 is MDHEN and CDR2 SYDVKM. There are 15 residues in the CDR3. The V segment lost 4 bases and the J segment 5 bases; nucleotides outside the gene matches: 8.

CDR3 residues: CASSLVSAGLPTGQYF. CDR3 bases: TGTGCCAGCAGCTTAGTTAGCGCGGGACTACCCACTGGGCAGTACTTC. The chain uses TRBV7-9 and TRBJ2-7; 7 bases map to TRBD2. The CDR3 runs to 16 residues. Germline trimming cut 1 base from V and 9 bases from J; bases unmatched to any gene: 15. Germline CDR1 reads SEHNR; CDR2 reads FQNEAQ (reference sequence).

This clonotype appeared once. The V call is TRBV5-6, the J call TRBJ2-6, with D perhaps matching TRBD2 (5 bases). This CDR3 has 16 amino acids. Trimming pared 3 bases from V and 0 bases from J, leaving 10 bases between. Germline V gene sequence: CDR1 SGHDT, CDR2 YYEEEE. Here the CDR3 DNA reads TGTGCCAGCAGCTGCGGGCTCAGCTCTGGGGCCAACGTCCTGACTTTC. It specifies CASSCGLSSGANVLTF.

This clonotype has only a few counts. One end of the junction does not line up with germline, which may come from a read error. J is TRBJ2-1 and V is TRBV5-1; 8 bases are a match to TRBD2. CDR1 is SGHRS and CDR2 is YFSETQ in the germline V gene. This CDR3 region has 18 residues. CDR3 nucleotides: TGCGCCAGTAACACCGGGACTAGTTCCATCTCTATGCTGAATCGGTTGGTCTTC. Translating it yields CASNTGTSSISMLNRLVF.